The entry below describes one T cell receptor beta chain. Its cognate antigen is unknown. The record originates from a study of cytomegalovirus exposure and HLA in healthy donors. The data were produced by immunoSEQ multiplex PCR, yet TCRdb's version contains in-frame clones alone and is incomplete. The sample comprises roughly 330,000 clones, roughly 90% of which are singletons, and approximately 1% rests with the top ten. Findings and limits, study-wide: Reports described diagnosis of cytomegalovirus status by the classifier as highly specific and sensitive. Investigators reported 164 TCR beta chains as tied to cytomegalovirus. Three chains linked to CMV were shown in vitro to be specific for CMV antigens.

Donors were drawn from the approximately 120-subject validation cohort, separate from the approximately 700-subject first cohort. Sequenced: PBMCs. This TCR derives from a woman between 25 and 40 years old in good health and CMV-seropositive.

In DNA, the CDR3 is TGTGCCAGCAGTTTACACCCCGGGACAGCTAACTATGGCTACACCTTC. Translation: CASSLHPGTANYGYTF. The chain has TRBV27 and TRBJ1-2; 7 nucleotides line up with TRBD1. Germline-derived CDR1 and CDR2 are MNHEY and SMNVEV (reference sequence). After removal of 2 bases from V and 0 bases from J, the junction contained 6 bases not matched to a gene. The CDR3 sequence is 16 residues long.